The entry below describes one T cell receptor (beta chain). The antigen remains unidentified. The CDR3 is 14 residues long. The V end lost 4 bases, the J end lost 0 bases, and 7 bases lay between the germline ends. CDR1 is MNHNY and CDR2 is SVGAGI in the germline V gene (reference sequence). This sample was taken from a study of blood T cells in healthy people across ages. Findings and caveats of the study: TCR beta diversity tracked closely with naive T cell percentage.

A second PCR, run for about 6 to 12 cycles, used a sample-barcoded 5' primer plus a J-beta primer mix. Every sample gave at least 2.5 million paired-end reads containing CDR3. In TCRdb, the 5' RACE reads were re-called with MiXCR into one record per CDR3 protein. The table lists just over 1 million distinct CDR3 sequences, over 35% of them singletons. Per sample, at least 6 micrograms of total RNA were extracted. The sequenced material came from blood. The V call is TRBV6-6, the J call TRBJ2-1; D gene ambiguous. The source is a woman aged 55-69 years in good health. The DNA of the CDR3 is TGTGCCAGCAGTTGGAGAGGCTCCTACAATGAGCAGTTCTTC. This translates into CASSWRGSYNEQFF.